One T cell receptor beta chain is described in this entry. Antigen: not known. This record belongs to a study of shared clonotypes between healthy human individuals. Study-wide results and caveats: Approximately 4.6% of naive CD4 clonotypes were common to several donors. A limitation of the genetic and exposure-history diversity represented arose from few donors.

The CDR3 has 13 amino acids. Deletions cut 3 bases from V and 10 bases from J, with 13 bases between. The V gene's germline CDR1 is KGHSH and CDR2 LQKENI. Profiling relied on immunoSEQ multiplex PCR, and the TCRdb table lists in-frame clones only, not all of them. The sample lists about 2.3 million clones; under 95% were seen once. The chain recombines TRBV18 with TRBJ2-1; D possibly corresponds to TRBD1 (5 bases). This receptor was identified in a man aged 18 to 35 in good health. Some clones in this sample may be carry-over from other donors' samples. What was sequenced was naive CD4+ T cells from PBMCs. The subset is: CD45RA+ positively selected. DNA for the CDR3: TGTGCCAGCTCACCGGGGCACTCGAGCGAGCAGTTCTTC. This gives the protein CASSPGHSSEQFF.